This T cell receptor (beta chain) was identified in a study of blood T cell repertoires in COVID-19. Study-level background: Whether acute or convalescent, the COVID-19 samples came from the United States, Italy and Spain. From T cells, B-cell-depleted T cells, or PBMCs came the material, which was cDNA or gDNA.

This clone has just a few counts. As handled by the study authors: Estimation of nucleated cell counts relied on the amplification of reference gene primers. Assay: immunoSEQ multiplex PCR; the TCRdb copy retains only in-frame clones and omits some. The V and J calls and clone size come from that table; D and trimming were worked out from the DNA. This table has under 500,000 clones, 80% to 90% appearing once. The CDR3 loop spans 17 amino acids. Germline CDR1 reads ENHRY; CDR2 reads SYGVKD. The V gene end was trimmed by 8 bases and the J gene end by 4 bases; junction bases not matched to a gene: 15. The genes are TRBV10-3 and TRBJ2-2; 8 positions match TRBD1. Sequenced material: peripheral blood. The receptor was derived from a woman aged 25 to 45 with acute or convalescent COVID-19. CDR3 nucleotides: TGTGCCATCGGAGACCTAAGACAGGGGTTGGGCACCGGGGAGCTGTTTTTT. This sequence encodes CAIGDLRQGLGTGELFF.